One T cell receptor beta chain is described in this entry. Antigen: not known. V was clipped by 6 bases and J by 2 bases, with 15 bases between them. CDR1 MNHNY and CDR2 SVGAGI come from the germline V gene (reference sequence). This CDR3 contains 15 residues. The data belong to a study of blood T cells in healthy people across ages. Study as a whole: About one barcoded beta molecule per two T cells was captured by template switching. Overall study results and limits: Changes seen in expanded clonotypes were possibly confounded by donor CMV status left unknown.

For the second PCR, which ran for roughly 7 to 11 cycles, a sample-barcoded 5' primer and a J-beta primer mix were used. One entry per CDR3 protein results from TCRdb running MiXCR on the 5' RACE reads. The data show hundreds of thousands of distinct CDR3 sequences, with around 50% seen just once and roughly 13% held by the top ten. The sample consisted of blood. V gene TRBV6-6 combines with J gene TRBJ2-3; D possibly corresponds to TRBD1 (6 bases). The source is a woman older than 75 in good health. Here the CDR3 reads CASRDLGHDTDTQYF. Here the CDR3 DNA reads TGTGCCAGCAGGGACCTGGGACATGACACAGATACGCAGTATTTT.